This T cell receptor beta chain was documented in a study of blood T cell repertoires in COVID-19. About the research overall: The study drew acute and convalescent COVID-19 samples from the United States, Italy and Spain. The cDNA or gDNA used as material had been derived from T cells, B-cell-depleted T cells, or PBMCs.

This clone was observed a handful of times. As handled by the study authors: Nucleated cell counts were estimated from reference gene primer amplification. The protocol was immunoSEQ multiplex PCR, while the TCRdb copy is restricted to in-frame clones and leaves out a portion. D and trimming come from the DNA, and the V and J calls and clone size come from that table. This sample has 370,000 or so clones, with approximately 80% found just once. The V gene lost 1 base and the J gene lost 4 bases, with 13 bases spanning the gap. This CDR3 comprises 15 residues. In germline, CDR1 is SNHLY, CDR2 FYNNEI. The sample consisted of peripheral blood. The V call is TRBV2, the J call TRBJ1-1; perhaps TRBD1 as D (5 bases). The clonotype comes from a human donor with acute or convalescent COVID-19. The donor label of this sample is uncertain. The CDR3: CASSEDKGRTTEAFF. CDR3 nucleotides: TGTGCCAGCAGTGAAGACAAGGGGCGGACCACTGAAGCTTTCTTT. Combining the CDR3 with reference TRBV2 and TRBJ1-1 gives the whole variable domain EPEVTQTPSHQVTQMGQEVILRCVPISNHLYFYWYRQILGQKVEFLVSFYNNEISEKSEIFDDQFSVERPDGSNFTLKIRSTKLEDSAMYFCASSEDKGRTTEAFFGQGTRLTVV.